This T cell receptor beta chain was identified during a study of blood T cell repertoires in COVID-19. About the study: Acute-phase and convalescent COVID-19 samples originated in the United States, Italy and Spain. Nucleic acid was either cDNA or gDNA, and it came from T cells, B-cell-depleted T cells, or PBMCs.

CDR1 and CDR2 from the germline V gene are MNHEY and SVGEGT. The CDR3 consists of 14 residues. V dropped 4 bases and J dropped 1 base, with 9 bases sitting between them. Authors' data handling: The authors estimated nucleated cell counts from reference gene primer amplification. Libraries were prepared by immunoSEQ multiplex PCR; TCRdb keeps only in-frame clonotypes and omits some of them. V and J calls and clone size are given by that table; D and trimming were obtained from the DNA. The sample contains around 99,000 clones, around 89% of which appear only once. The chain employs TRBV6-2 or TRBV6-3 and TRBJ2-3; D unresolved. What was sequenced was peripheral blood. The receptor's source is a man aged 50 to 60 with active or convalescent COVID-19. The DNA of the CDR3 is TGTGCCAGCAGTTTCCCCTTCGGCACAGATACGCAGTATTTT. Translating it yields CASSFPFGTDTQYF.